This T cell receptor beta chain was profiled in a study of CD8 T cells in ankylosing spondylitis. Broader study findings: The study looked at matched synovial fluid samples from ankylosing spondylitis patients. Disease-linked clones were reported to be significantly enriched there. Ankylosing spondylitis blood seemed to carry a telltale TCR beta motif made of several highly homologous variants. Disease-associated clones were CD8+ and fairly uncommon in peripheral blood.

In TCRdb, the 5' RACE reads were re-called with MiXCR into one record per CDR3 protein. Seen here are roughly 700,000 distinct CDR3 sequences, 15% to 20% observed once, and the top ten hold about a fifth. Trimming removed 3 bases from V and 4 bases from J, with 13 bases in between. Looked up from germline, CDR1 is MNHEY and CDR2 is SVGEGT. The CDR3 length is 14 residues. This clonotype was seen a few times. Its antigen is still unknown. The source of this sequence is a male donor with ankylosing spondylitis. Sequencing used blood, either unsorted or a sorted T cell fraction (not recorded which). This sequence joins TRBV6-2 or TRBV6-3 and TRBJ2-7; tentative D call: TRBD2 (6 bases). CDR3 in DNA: TGTGCCAGCAGTTATCGCGCTAGCGAGTACGAGCAGTACTTC. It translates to CASSYRASEYEQYF.